Listed below are T cell receptor beta chains from one sample, sequenced in a study of blood T cells in healthy people across ages. Using its own MiXCR run on the 5' RACE reads, TCRdb lists one record per CDR3 protein. Of some 880,000 distinct CDR3 sequences in the sample, 35% to 40% were seen once. Source material: blood. Receptor source: a man aged 18 to 29 in good health. The CDR3 runs from the conserved cysteine through the conserved F or W. D genes are given only for firm matches. Some rows have no size entry. The others give once, few or many, or a class for an expanded clone.

v_gene,d_gene,abundance,len,j_gene,CDR3nt,CDR3aa
TRBV4-3,.,few,14,TRBJ2-1,TGCGCCAGCAGCCAAGATCACACGGGCAATGAGCAGTTCTTC,CASSQDHTGNEQFF
TRBV12-3/TRBV12-4,.,many,14,TRBJ2-1,TGTGCCAGCAGACGGCCGGACAGCCACAATGAGCAGTTCTTC,CASRRPDSHNEQFF
TRBV20-1,.,.,19,TRBJ1-1,TGCAGTGCTAGACCATCTCCCGGCCTTAGAAACAGGGCCGAAACTGAAGCTTTCTTT,CSARPSPGLRNRAETEAFF
TRBV5-1,TRBD2,.,15,TRBJ2-1,TGCGCCAGCTTGAGGCTAGCGGGATCGCCAAATGAGCAGTTCTTC,CASLRLAGSPNEQFF
TRBV6-5,TRBD1,few,15,TRBJ2-1,TGTGCCAGCAGGGAAACAGGGGCCCGCTACAATGAGCAGTTCTTC,CASRETGARYNEQFF
TRBV12-3/TRBV12-4,.,many,15,TRBJ1-1,TGTGCCAGCAGTTTAGCCCCTGGCTTGAACACTGAAGCTTTCTTT,CASSLAPGLNTEAFF
TRBV24-1,.,few,16,TRBJ2-1,TGTGCCACCAGTGACCCGCCGGCCACAGGGAGCAATGAGCAGTTCTTC,CATSDPPATGSNEQFF
TRBV6-6,.,many,13,TRBJ2-5,TGTGCCAGCAGTTATACAGGGAAAGAGACCCAGTACTTC,CASSYTGKETQYF
TRBV15,.,few,15,TRBJ1-4,TGTGCCACCAGCCGGGCGGGCAGGGGCAATGAAAAACTGTTTTTT,CATSRAGRGNEKLFF
TRBV6-1,TRBD2,.,17,TRBJ2-6,TGTGCCAGCAGTCGTGGACTAGCGGAACCTAGGGCCAACGTCCTGACTTTC,CASSRGLAEPRANVLTF
TRBV12-3/TRBV12-4,.,.,16,TRBJ1-1,TGTGCCAGCATCCACTTCCTAAGAGGTAGGGGGACTGAAGCTTTCTTT,CASIHFLRGRGTEAFF
TRBV29-1,TRBD2,.,15,TRBJ2-1,TGCAGCGTTCGGAAGACTAGCGGGGGAGTCAATGAGCAGTTCTTC,CSVRKTSGGVNEQFF
TRBV5-1,TRBD2,.,15,TRBJ2-7,TGCGCCAGCAGCGATACTAGCGGTTCTCCCTACGAGCAGTACTTC,CASSDTSGSPYEQYF
TRBV6-2/TRBV6-3,.,.,14,TRBJ1-2,TGTGCCAGCAGACATGCTACAGGGAAGATCGGCTACACCTTC,CASRHATGKIGYTF
TRBV7-3,TRBD1,many,15,TRBJ2-5,TGTGCCAGCAGCTTAACCAACACAGGGGGAGAGACCCAGTACTTC,CASSLTNTGGETQYF
TRBV20-1,TRBD1,few,15,TRBJ1-1,TGCAGTGCTAGAACAGGGGCCCTGCTGAACACTGAAGCTTTCTTT,CSARTGALLNTEAFF
TRBV5-1,.,.,16,TRBJ1-5,TGCGCCAGCAGCTTGGACGGAGCCAAAGGCAATCAGCCCCAGCATTTT,CASSLDGAKGNQPQHF
TRBV11-2,TRBD1,.,20,TRBJ2-1,TGTGCCAGCAGCTTAGTATTTCAATTCTTGGGACAGGGACCCCAGGAGACCCAGTTCTTC,CASSLVFQFLGQGPQETQFF
TRBV5-5,.,.,16,TRBJ1-3,TGTGCCAGCAGCTTGGAATCCGGGAACTCTGGAAACACCATATATTTT,CASSLESGNSGNTIYF
TRBV5-5,.,.,14,TRBJ2-7,TGTGCCAGCAGCTTGAGTAGGGGTAGCTACGAGCAGTACTTC,CASSLSRGSYEQYF
TRBV21-1,.,few,13,TRBJ2-4,TGTGCCAGCAGCAAAGAGGGGTGGAACATTCAGTACTTC,CASSKEGWNIQYF
TRBV9,.,.,13,TRBJ2-3,TGTGCCAGCAGCCCTTGGGGCGAGGATACGCAGTATTTT,CASSPWGEDTQYF
TRBV7-2,TRBD2,few,17,TRBJ2-5,TGTGCCAGCAGCTTAGATAGGGCTAGCGGGGTAGAAGAGACCCAGTACTTC,CASSLDRASGVEETQYF
TRBV6-2/TRBV6-3,.,.,15,TRBJ2-2,TGTGCCAGCAGGCGGGCAGGGACGAACACCGGGGAGCTGTTTTTT,CASRRAGTNTGELFF
TRBV2,.,few,13,TRBJ2-7,TGTGCCAGCACGGACCGGGAACCAGTTGAAGGGTACTTC,CASTDREPVEGYF
TRBV4-1,TRBD1,.,15,TRBJ1-5,TGCGCCAGCAGCCCAGGGACAGCGCCGAATCAGCCCCAGCATTTT,CASSPGTAPNQPQHF
TRBV24-1,.,.,13,TRBJ1-2,TGTGCCATCAGTGATTTCGCAGGCGACGGCTACACCTTC,CAISDFAGDGYTF
TRBV20-1,TRBD1,few,12,TRBJ1-2,TGCAGTGTTCCGCAGGGGGCTGGTGGCTACACCTTC,CSVPQGAGGYTF
TRBV5-5,TRBD1,.,14,TRBJ1-5,TGTGCCAACAGCTGGGGTACAGGGGGACGGCCCCAGCATTTT,CANSWGTGGRPQHF
TRBV5-4,.,many,15,TRBJ2-3,TGTGCCAGCAGCAAAAATTCACAGGGAACAGATACGCAGTATTTT,CASSKNSQGTDTQYF
TRBV20-1,.,many,13,TRBJ2-4,TGCAGTGCTAGAGAGCGAGCCAAAAACATTCAGTACTTC,CSARERAKNIQYF
TRBV12-5,.,.,15,TRBJ1-5,TGTGCTAGTGGTTTGGGGGAGGCGGGCAATCAGCCCCAGCATTTT,CASGLGEAGNQPQHF
TRBV7-2,.,.,15,TRBJ2-7,TGTGCCAGCAGCCCCCAGGGGGGCGGGACCTACGAGCAGTACTTC,CASSPQGGGTYEQYF
TRBV20-1,TRBD2,.,16,TRBJ2-3,TGCAGTGCATTTCTAGCGGGGGGCTTTAGCACAGATACGCAGTATTTT,CSAFLAGGFSTDTQYF
TRBV6-1,TRBD1,few,20,TRBJ2-1,TGTGCCAGCAGGTCGAACGGCGGGACAGGGGGCGCTTGGGGCTACAATGAGCAGTTCTTC,CASRSNGGTGGAWGYNEQFF
TRBV5-1,.,.,15,TRBJ1-1,TGCGCCAGCAGCTTGGAACAGGTTGTCGGCACTGAAGCTTTCTTT,CASSLEQVVGTEAFF
TRBV20-1,TRBD2,.,14,TRBJ2-3,TGCAGTGCTAGTCTCGGGGGGAGCACAGATACGCAGTATTTT,CSASLGGSTDTQYF
TRBV6-5,.,few,15,TRBJ1-2,TGTGCCAGCAGTTACTCCCAGGTGTTACGAGAGGGCTACACCTTC,CASSYSQVLREGYTF